The 4 T cell receptor beta chains given below trace back to one sample, sequenced in a study of blood T cell repertoires in COVID-19. Assay used: immunoSEQ multiplex PCR; TCRdb lists only in-frame clones, some missing. The sample carries 200,000 to 250,000 clones, roughly four fifths recorded once. Material for sequencing was PBMCs or T cells enriched from blood (not recorded which). These receptor sequences come from a man in his forties who had recovered from COVID-19.

The chain links TRBV5-4 to TRBJ1-1; 7 bases are a match to TRBD1. This CDR3 spans 14 amino acids. V lost 4 bases and J lost 3; bases outside the gene matches: 6. Germline CDR1 reads SGHNT; CDR2 reads YYREEE (reference sequence). This CDR3 reads CASSANRGYTEAFF. For the CDR3, the DNA is TGTGCCAGCAGCGCGAACAGGGGTTACACTGAAGCTTTCTTT. Full variable domain (missing parts from reference TRBV5-4 and TRBJ1-1): ETGVTQSPTHLIKTRGQQVTLRCSSQSGHNTVSWYQQALGQGPQFIFQYYREEENGRGNFPPRFSGLQFPNYSSELNVNALELDDSALYLCASSANRGYTEAFFGQGTRLTVV.

This clone was observed many times. This sequence joins TRBV2 and TRBJ2-1; 14 nucleotides align to TRBD2. V lost 3 bases to trimming and J lost 6 bases; unmatched junction nucleotides: 1. The germline gives CDR1 SNHLY, CDR2 FYNNEI. The CDR3 spans 15 residues. The CDR3 here is CASSETSGGVNEQFF. CDR3 sequence (DNA): TGTGCCAGCAGTGAGACTAGCGGGGGGGTCAATGAGCAGTTCTTC.

DNA for the CDR3: TGCGCCAGCAGCTCGGACGGGGGTCGGAGCAATGAGCAGTTCTTC. This gives the protein CASSSDGGRSNEQFF. V and J are TRBV5-1 and TRBJ2-1, with D possibly being TRBD2 (6 bases). CDR1 is SGHRS, CDR2 YFSETQ, per germline. The V end lost 3 bases, the J end lost 6 bases, and 16 bases lay between the germline ends. This CDR3 contains 15 residues.

This clone was recorded only once. The chain's CDR3 is CASSGLSGEETQYF. CDR3 nucleotide sequence: TGTGCCAGCAGTGGTCTAAGCGGGGAAGAGACCCAGTACTTC. The chain joins TRBV2 to TRBJ2-5; 7 nucleotides line up with TRBD2. Germline CDR1 and CDR2: SNHLY and FYNNEI. Germline trimming cut 4 bases from V and 3 bases from J; bases unmatched to any gene: 5. CDR3 length: 14 amino acids. The whole variable domain, remainder taken from reference TRBV2 and TRBJ2-5, is EPEVTQTPSHQVTQMGQEVILRCVPISNHLYFYWYRQILGQKVEFLVSFYNNEISEKSEIFDDQFSVERPDGSNFTLKIRSTKLEDSAMYFCASSGLSGEETQYFGPGTRLLVL.